The T cell receptor (beta chain) described here comes from a study of early T cells in non-severe SARS-CoV-2 infection (dated by TCRdb to 2020 to 2023). The study in broad terms: TCR sequencing used bulk RNA from unsorted whole blood, so alpha and beta chains could not be paired.

Library preparation was by 5' RACE. Data came from a NextSeq 500. Unique molecular identifiers were attached to individual cDNA molecules in the TCR library protocol so that sequencing error and PCR bias could be corrected. TCR alpha and beta chains were both sequenced, and the abundances of alpha and beta sequences in each sample were closely correlated with each other. In the paper's pipeline: V gene, J gene and CDR3 annotation of TCR sequences was performed with Decombinator V4. TCRs were defined as expanded if a significant change between any two time points was detected under a Poisson model with p below 0.0001. TCR abundances were normalised to the total number of TCRs sequenced per sample and were expressed as counts per million. TRAV1-2 paired with TRAJ12, TRAJ20 or TRAJ33 defined MAIT TCRs, while TRAV10 paired with TRAJ18 defined iNKT TCRs. A search of VDJdb, accessed on 1 November 2021, was run for TCRs annotated to CMV, EBV and SARS-CoV-2, with TCRs annotated for multiple antigens excluded. The public reads were reprocessed in TCRdb via fastp at Q25 and MiXCR, keeping in-frame beta chains. Each CDR3 protein appears once, grouped with its most common genes and DNA. The V and J calls follow TCRdb's processing rather than the paper's. Across this sample there are over 85,000 distinct CDR3 sequences, with around 14% seen only once. Less than 8% of the sample is held by the ten biggest clonotypes.

The study was a case-control design nested within a healthcare worker cohort in London, UK, with weekly nasopharyngeal swab PCR tests and blood sampling. Healthcare workers were enrolled in the week of the UK lockdown, from 23 to 31 March 2020, and were followed every week for up to roughly 15 weeks. This clonotype appeared many times. It has no known antigen specificity. No quality values exist for individual bases; no much larger clone is one base distant. Taken from cysteine to phenylalanine, the CDR3 has 13 residues. The sequence is cut down to CDR3 DNA, 39 bases in frame from base 1. V has 6 bases trimmed and J has 5 bases trimmed; junction bases matching no gene number 4. The germline V gene specifies WSHSY as CDR1 and SAAADI as CDR2. Points the paper makes about the study in general: VDJdb matching was skewed toward anti-spike CD8 responses and likely underestimated virus-specific expansions by missing private and CD4 specificities.

The chain is encoded by TRBV10-2 joined to TRBJ2-7, with 10 bases matching TRBD2. The clonotype originates from an adult who was a healthcare worker with PCR-confirmed SARS-CoV-2 infection or an uninfected control (not recorded which). Sequencing used whole blood. CDR3 protein: CASRSGRADEQYF. The DNA is TGCGCCAGCAGGAGCGGGAGGGCCGACGAGCAGTACTTC.